The 15 T cell receptor beta chains given below trace back to one sample, sequenced in a study of CD8 T cells in Susac syndrome. It was with random hexamers that roughly 0.5 to 1 ug RNA was reverse transcribed. MiXCR was run by TCRdb on the immunoSEQ multiplex PCR reads, yielding one entry per CDR3 protein. This sample yields around 280,000 distinct CDR3 sequences, of which 70% to 90% are seen a single time; over 0.1% belongs to the top ten. What was sequenced was CD8+ T cells from PBMCs. These receptors were collected from a human donor with multiple sclerosis.

The rearrangement joins TRBV6-2 or TRBV6-3 to TRBJ1-1; a possible D gene is TRBD1 (6 bases). CDR1 MNHEY and CDR2 SVGEGT come from the germline V gene. The CDR3 spans 15 residues. The V gene lost 8 bases and the J gene lost 1 base, with 17 bases spanning the gap. The CDR3 region is CASGPRGPGNTEAFF. The CDR3 DNA sequence: TGTGCCAGCGGCCCCCGGGGGCCAGGGAACACTGAAGCTTTCTTT.

The chain has TRBV12-3 or TRBV12-4 and TRBJ2-1; D unresolved. With 4 bases removed from V and 9 bases from J, the gap between germline ends came to 10 bases. The CDR3 length is 12 residues. As DNA, the CDR3 is TGTGCCAGCAGTTCCGTCCGGAGTGAGCAGTTCTTC. Its protein product is CASSSVRSEQFF.

CDR3 sequence (DNA): TGTGCCAGCAGTGGACTAGAGGGGGGCACCGGGGAGCTGTTTTTT. This codes for CASSGLEGGTGELFF. The genes are TRBV27 and TRBJ2-2, with D possibly TRBD2 on 7 matching bases. V dropped 5 bases and J dropped 4 bases, with 14 bases sitting between them. Germline CDR1 reads MNHEY; CDR2 reads SMNVEV (reference sequence). CDR3 size: 15 residues.

V gene TRBV9 combines with J gene TRBJ1-1, with D uncertain. Germline lookup yields CDR1 SGDLS and CDR2 YYNGEE. The length of the CDR3 is 10 residues. The V end lost 3 bases, the J end lost 9 bases, and 6 bases lay between the germline ends. The CDR3, as DNA: TGTGCCAGCAGCGGGGAACAAGCTTTCTTT. Residues: CASSGEQAFF.

This chain connects TRBV28 to TRBJ1-1, with 7 bases lining up with TRBD1. Germline CDR1 is MDHEN and CDR2 is SYDVKM. The junction had 15 bases not matched to a gene; V was cut back by 5 bases and J by 3 bases. The CDR3 is 17 residues long. CDR3 in DNA: TGTGCCAGCAGTCGACCTCTAGACAGGGAAGGGCACACTGAAGCTTTCTTT. Its translation: CASSRPLDREGHTEAFF. Combining the CDR3 with reference TRBV28 and TRBJ1-1 gives the whole variable domain DVKVTQSSRYLVKRTGEKVFLECVQDMDHENMFWYRQDPGLGLRLIYFSYDVKMKEKGDIPEGYSVSREKKERFSLILESASTNQTSMYLCASSRPLDREGHTEAFFGQGTRLTVV.

This chain links TRBV25-1 with TRBJ1-5; D perhaps matches TRBD1 (5 bases). V lost 0 bases and J lost 6, with 12 bases in between. Germline V gene lookup returns CDR1 MGHDK and CDR2 SYGVNS. The CDR3 covers 15 residues. For the CDR3, the DNA is TGTGCCAGCAGTGAATATGGAGGGGAGGCTCAGCCCCAGCATTTT. This encodes CASSEYGGEAQPQHF.

The chain has TRBV27 and TRBJ1-5, with a weak D call TRBD1 (5 bases). The CDR3 totals 13 residues. The germline V gene encodes CDR1 MNHEY and CDR2 SMNVEV (reference sequence). Trimming took 3 bases from V and 3 from J, leaving 6 bases between them. The CDR3 nucleotides read TGTGCCAGCAGTTTTGGGACCAATCAGCCCCAGCATTTT. This gives the protein CASSFGTNQPQHF.

The V and J genes are TRBV10-3 and TRBJ1-2; no clear D. Germline CDR1 and CDR2: ENHRY and SYGVKD. The CDR3 has 14 residues. V gave up 4 bases and J gave up 2 bases, with 11 bases separating them. The CDR3 spells CAISGGFENYGYTF. In nucleotides, the CDR3 is TGTGCCATCAGTGGTGGATTCGAGAACTATGGCTACACCTTC.

The rearrangement links TRBV29-1 to TRBJ1-2, with a possible D match to TRBD1 (5 bases). Trimming removed 5 bases from V and 0 bases from J, with 13 bases in between. The germline V gene has CDR1 SQVTM and CDR2 ANQGSEA. The CDR3 consists of 14 residues. This CDR3 reads CSVWGTEANYGYTF. For the CDR3, the DNA is TGCAGCGTTTGGGGGACGGAAGCTAACTATGGCTACACCTTC.

This chain connects TRBV9 to TRBJ2-5, with D perhaps given as TRBD1 or TRBD2 (6 bases each). Trimming cost V 4 bases and J 4 bases, with 20 bases left between them. CDR1 and CDR2 from the germline V gene are SGDLS and YYNGEE. The CDR3 extends over 16 amino acids. CDR3 protein: CASSPRRTGALETQYF. The CDR3 coding sequence is TGTGCCAGCAGCCCCAGGAGGACGGGGGCCCTAGAGACCCAGTACTTC.

This chain uses TRBV4-2 with TRBJ2-3; D uncertain. In germline, CDR1 is LGHNA, CDR2 YNFKEQ. The CDR3 is 14 residues long. Trimming took off 6 bases at V and 4 bases at J, with 14 bases between the two ends. The DNA for the CDR3 is TGTGCCAGCAGTAAGGGCAGCCTTGCAGATACGCAGTATTTT. It encodes CASSKGSLADTQYF.

The V and J genes are TRBV2 and TRBJ2-3; a weak D match, TRBD2 (5 bases). The CDR3 runs 14 residues. The V end was cut by 8 bases, the J end by 0 bases, with 12 bases between. The germline CDR1 and CDR2 sequences are SNHLY and FYNNEI. The CDR3 DNA reads TGTGCCAGCCGCGGGCCGGGCAGCACAGATACGCAGTATTTT. This codes for CASRGPGSTDTQYF.

The chain carries TRBV6-2 or TRBV6-3 and TRBJ1-6; TRBD1 matches 8 bases. The CDR3 extends over 14 amino acids. Trimming took 5 bases from V and 11 from J; bases not matched to a gene: 8. Germline CDR1 and CDR2: MNHEY and SVGEGT. The CDR3 sequence: CASSQDRGGAPLHF. DNA of the CDR3: TGTGCCAGCAGTCAAGACAGGGGAGGTGCACCCCTCCACTTT.

This clonotype was seen a few times. The V gene is TRBV5-6, the J gene TRBJ1-1; D might be TRBD1 (6 bases). The ends were cut back, 2 bases at V and 0 bases at J, with 8 bases in the middle. The germline V gene has CDR1 SGHDT and CDR2 YYEEEE. The CDR3 has 14 residues. CDR3 loop: CASSFRDMNTEAFF. The CDR3 coding sequence is TGTGCCAGCAGCTTCAGGGACATGAACACTGAAGCTTTCTTT.

This chain links TRBV27 with TRBJ2-2; D possibly corresponds to TRBD1 (6 bases). The CDR3 extends over 14 amino acids. V was cut by 7 bases and J by 6 bases, with 15 bases left in between. In germline, CDR1 is MNHEY, CDR2 SMNVEV (reference sequence). The CDR3 coding sequence is TGTGCCAGCACCCCGGCAGGGGTCCCCGGGGAGCTGTTTTTT. This sequence encodes CASTPAGVPGELFF.